The next 15 T cell receptor beta chains were all read from a single sample in a study of T cell responses to AZD1222 COVID-19 vaccine (dated by TCRdb to the early 2020s). In the paper's terms, the time point label means: about 28 days (+/-7) after the second vaccine dose. Libraries were built with the immunoSEQ multiplex PCR assay. Entries here come from immuneACCESS through TCRdb and include only in-frame sequences with V and J called. Some clones fail to appear in such tables; in the studies checked, an unresolved V gene covers under half of the shortfall, and the cause of the remainder is unknown. This sample comprises over 100,000 clones, roughly 90% of them detected only once. The ten largest clonotypes hold about 1.1% of the sample. The specimen was peripheral blood, collected 28 days after the second AZD1222 dose. The receptors derive from an adult who received the AZD1222 COVID-19 vaccine.

The V gene is TRBV5-6, the J gene TRBJ2-5; 7 nucleotides align to TRBD2. Germline lookup yields CDR1 SGHDT and CDR2 YYEEEE. The CDR3 sequence is 16 residues long. V gave up 2 bases and J gave up 3 bases; unmatched junction bases: 10. The CDR3 here is CASSLGVGGSEETQYF. The CDR3 DNA reads TGTGCCAGCAGCTTAGGCGTCGGGGGGTCGGAAGAGACCCAGTACTTC.

The V call is TRBV5-1, the J call TRBJ2-2, with D unresolved. The V end was cut by 2 bases, the J end by 0 bases, with 5 bases between. The germline gives CDR1 SGHRS, CDR2 YFSETQ. The length of the CDR3 is 14 residues. Written as DNA, the CDR3 is TGCGCCAGCAGCTTCGGATCGAACACCGGGGAGCTGTTTTTT. It is translated as CASSFGSNTGELFF.

This clone was seen more than once but under ten times. This rearrangement joins TRBV20-1 to TRBJ2-5; no clear D. V was trimmed by 5 bases and J by 3 bases, leaving 7 bases between them. CDR3 length: 11 amino acids. The V gene's germline CDR1 is DFQATT and CDR2 SNEGSKA (reference sequence). CDR3 in amino acids: CSALVEETQYF. The CDR3, as DNA: TGCAGTGCTCTCGTGGAAGAGACCCAGTACTTC.

The chain is built from TRBV4-1 and TRBJ2-3, with 16 bases lining up with TRBD2. Trimming removed 2 bases from V and 10 bases from J; junction bases left unmatched: 6. Germline V gene lookup returns CDR1 MGHRA and CDR2 YSYEKL. The CDR3 runs 16 residues. CDR3 sequence (DNA): TGCGCCAGCAGCCAACCGGGACTAGCGGGAGGGCCGCCGCAGTATTTT. This codes for CASSQPGLAGGPPQYF.

In its sample, this clone was seen once. The gene calls are TRBV6-5 and TRBJ1-1, with D hard to call. CDR1 and CDR2 from the germline V gene are MNHEY and SVGAGI. The CDR3 is 16 residues long. V was pared by 1 base and J by 0 bases, with 12 bases between. CDR3 region: CASSYFRGLMNTEAFF. CDR3 bases: TGTGCCAGCAGTTACTTTCGGGGATTAATGAACACTGAAGCTTTCTTT.

The gene calls are TRBV6-1 and TRBJ2-7; tentative D call: TRBD2 (6 bases). Trimming shortened V by 3 bases and J by 3 bases, and 15 bases separated the two germline ends. Per germline, CDR1 MNHNS and CDR2 SASEGT. The CDR3 totals 15 residues. The CDR3 spells CASSDIRRVHYEQYF. The CDR3 DNA reads TGTGCCAGCAGTGATATAAGGAGGGTTCACTACGAGCAGTACTTC.

This clone was counted a single time. The chain has TRBV27 and TRBJ2-7; 11 nucleotides match TRBD2. After removal of 6 bases from V and 2 bases from J, the junction contained 3 bases not matched to a gene. CDR3 length: 14 residues. Germline V gene data show CDR1 as MNHEY and CDR2 as SMNVEV (reference sequence). CDR3 nucleotide sequence: TGTGCCAGCAGACTGACTAGCGGGGCCTACGAGCAGTACTTC. Protein product: CASRLTSGAYEQYF.

This sequence joins TRBV4-1 and TRBJ2-1; 11 bases agree with TRBD2. The germline V gene encodes CDR1 MGHRA and CDR2 YSYEKL. CDR3 size: 16 residues. V was pared by 5 bases and J by 2 bases, with 5 bases of the junction left unmatched. The CDR3 DNA is TGCGCCAGCAGCACGACTAGCGGGGATGCCTACAATGAGCAGTTCTTC. Protein product: CASSTTSGDAYNEQFF.

The V gene is TRBV19, the J gene TRBJ2-7; D unresolved. Germline V gives CDR1 LNHDA, CDR2 SQIVND (reference sequence). CDR3 length equals 14 residues. Trimming shortened V by 6 bases and J by 1 base, and 13 bases separated the two germline ends. As DNA, the CDR3 is TGTGCCAGTAGCGAAGTGGCACGGTCCTACGAGCAGTACTTC. Amino acids: CASSEVARSYEQYF.

The chain carries TRBV2 and TRBJ1-1; possibly TRBD1 for D (6 bases). CDR1 is SNHLY, CDR2 FYNNEI, per germline. This CDR3 has 14 amino acids. V was pared by 4 bases and J by 4 bases, with 13 bases between. CDR3 region: CASSGRGASTEAFF. The CDR3 DNA sequence: TGTGCCAGCAGTGGGCGGGGGGCTTCCACTGAAGCTTTCTTT.

The V call is TRBV30, the J call TRBJ2-1; 10 bases match TRBD2. The CDR3 has 14 amino acids. V gave up 5 bases and J gave up 6 bases; unmatched junction bases: 7. Germline loops: CDR1 GTSNPN, CDR2 SVGIG (reference sequence). The CDR3: CAWDLAGAANEQFF. CDR3 DNA sequence: TGTGCCTGGGATCTAGCGGGAGCCGCCAATGAGCAGTTCTTC.

This clone was detected only a few times. V usage is TRBV6-5 and J usage is TRBJ1-1; the D is unclear. CDR1 and CDR2 from the germline V gene are MNHEY and SVGAGI. This CDR3 is built from 11 residues. V was shortened by 7 bases and J by 10 bases, with 13 bases between the two germline ends. The CDR3 is CASTGYGRAFF. CDR3 coding DNA: TGTGCCAGCACTGGATACGGGCGAGCTTTCTTT.

J is TRBJ1-2 and V is TRBV24-1, with unresolved D. Between the trimmed V and J ends, which lost 8 bases and 14 bases, there was a span of 17 bases. The CDR3 loop spans 11 amino acids. Germline V CDR1 and CDR2: KGHDR, SFDVKD. The CDR3 nucleotides read TGTGCCACCATTGCGAAAACTCCCTTAACCTTC. Translating gives CATIAKTPLTF.

The chain is built from TRBV29-1 and TRBJ1-4; 7 nucleotides match TRBD1. Germline V CDR1 and CDR2: SQVTM, ANQGSEA. V was clipped by 7 bases and J by 6 bases; unmatched bases: 11. CDR3 length: 14 residues. This CDR3 reads CSAATGSRDEKLFF. In DNA, the CDR3 is TGCAGCGCTGCGACAGGGAGCCGCGATGAAAAACTGTTTTTT.

This clone was picked up one time. V usage is TRBV28 and J usage is TRBJ1-1, with D possibly TRBD1 on 6 matching bases. In germline, CDR1 is MDHEN, CDR2 SYDVKM. V lost 6 bases, J lost 0 bases, and 17 bases lay in between. The CDR3 length is 16 residues. The CDR3 reads CASRNFGGPMNTEAFF. The DNA of the CDR3 is TGTGCCAGCAGGAACTTTGGGGGGCCAATGAACACTGAAGCTTTCTTT.